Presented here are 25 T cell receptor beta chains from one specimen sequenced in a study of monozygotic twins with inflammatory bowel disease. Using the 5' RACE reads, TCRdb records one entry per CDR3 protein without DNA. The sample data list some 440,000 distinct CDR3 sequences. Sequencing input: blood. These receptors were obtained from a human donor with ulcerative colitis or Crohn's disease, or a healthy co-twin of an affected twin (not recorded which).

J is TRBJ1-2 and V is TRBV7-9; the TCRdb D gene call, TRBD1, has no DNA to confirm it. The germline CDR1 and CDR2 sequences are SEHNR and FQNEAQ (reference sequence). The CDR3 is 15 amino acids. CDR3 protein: CASSFDRDRAPGGTF.

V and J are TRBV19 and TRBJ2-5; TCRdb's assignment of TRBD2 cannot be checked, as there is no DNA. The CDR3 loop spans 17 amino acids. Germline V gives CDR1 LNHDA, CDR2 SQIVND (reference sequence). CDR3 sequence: CASSIGGLAGDQETQYF.

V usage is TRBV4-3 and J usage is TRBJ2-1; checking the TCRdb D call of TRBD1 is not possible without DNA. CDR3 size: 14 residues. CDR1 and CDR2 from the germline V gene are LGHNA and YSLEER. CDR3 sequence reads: CASSQGGGEEQQFF.

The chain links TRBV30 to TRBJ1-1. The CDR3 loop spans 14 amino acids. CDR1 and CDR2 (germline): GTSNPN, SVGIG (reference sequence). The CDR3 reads CAWSVEAGNTEAFF.

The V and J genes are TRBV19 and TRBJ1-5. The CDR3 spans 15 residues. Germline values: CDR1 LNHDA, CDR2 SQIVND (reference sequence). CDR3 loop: CASRDHIYSNQPQHF.

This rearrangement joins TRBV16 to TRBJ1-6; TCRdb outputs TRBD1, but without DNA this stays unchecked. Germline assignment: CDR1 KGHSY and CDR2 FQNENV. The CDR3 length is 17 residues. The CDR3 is CASSQSAPGGRNSPLHF.

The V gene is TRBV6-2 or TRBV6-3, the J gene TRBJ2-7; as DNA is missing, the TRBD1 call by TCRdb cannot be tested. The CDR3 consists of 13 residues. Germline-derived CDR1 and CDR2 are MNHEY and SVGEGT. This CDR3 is CASSWNRAYEQYF.

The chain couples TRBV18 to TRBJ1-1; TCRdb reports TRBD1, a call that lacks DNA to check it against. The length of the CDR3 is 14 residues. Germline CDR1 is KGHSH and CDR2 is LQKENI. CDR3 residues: CASSPDTKATEAFF.

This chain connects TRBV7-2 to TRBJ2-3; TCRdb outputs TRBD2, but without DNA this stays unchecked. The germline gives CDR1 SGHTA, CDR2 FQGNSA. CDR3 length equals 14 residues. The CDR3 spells CASSSWRSADTQYF. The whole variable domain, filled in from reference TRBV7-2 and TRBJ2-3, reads GAGVSQSPSNKVTEKGKDVELRCDPISGHTALYWYRQSLGQGLEFLIYFQGNSAPDKSGLPSDRFSAERTGGSVSTLTIQRTQQEDSAVYLCASSSWRSADTQYFGPGTRLTVL.

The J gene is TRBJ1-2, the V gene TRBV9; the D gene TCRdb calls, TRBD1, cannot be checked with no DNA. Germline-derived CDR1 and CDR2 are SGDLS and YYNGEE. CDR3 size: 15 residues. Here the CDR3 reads CASSGGSGRNYGYTF.

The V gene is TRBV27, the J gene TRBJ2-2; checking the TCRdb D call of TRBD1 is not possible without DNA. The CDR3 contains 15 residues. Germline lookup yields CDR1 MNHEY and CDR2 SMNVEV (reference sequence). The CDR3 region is CASSPRQGNTGELFF.

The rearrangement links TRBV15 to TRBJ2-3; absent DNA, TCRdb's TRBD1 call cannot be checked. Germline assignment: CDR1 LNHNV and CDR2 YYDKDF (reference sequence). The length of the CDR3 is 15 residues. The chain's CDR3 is CATSRTRGSTDTQYF. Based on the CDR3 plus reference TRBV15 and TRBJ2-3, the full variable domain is DAMVIQNPRYQVTQFGKPVTLSCSQTLNHNVMYWYQQKSSQAPKLLFHYYDKDFNNEADTPDNFQSRRPNTSFCFLDIRSPGLGDTAMYLCATSRTRGSTDTQYFGPGTRLTVL.

The CDR3 is CASSLSSLRYTDTQYF. The chain is built from TRBV5-1 and TRBJ2-3. Germline CDR1 SGHRS, CDR2 YFSETQ. The CDR3 covers 16 residues.

CDR3 in amino acids: CSAPRTSGPLYEQYF. This chain links TRBV20-1 with TRBJ2-7; no DNA is available, so the TRBD2 call from TCRdb remains unchecked. CDR3 size: 15 residues. Germline V gene data show CDR1 as DFQATT and CDR2 as SNEGSKA (reference sequence).

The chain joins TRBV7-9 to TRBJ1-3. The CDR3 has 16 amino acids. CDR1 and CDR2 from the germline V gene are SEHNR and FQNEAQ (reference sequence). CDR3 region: CASSGVTGPSGNTIYF. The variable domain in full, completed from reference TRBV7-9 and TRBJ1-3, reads DTGVSQNPRHKITKRGQNVTFRCDPISEHNRLYWYRQTLGQGPEFLTYFQNEAQLEKSRLLSDRFSAERPKGSFSTLEIQRTEQGDSAMYLCASSGVTGPSGNTIYFGEGSWLTVV.

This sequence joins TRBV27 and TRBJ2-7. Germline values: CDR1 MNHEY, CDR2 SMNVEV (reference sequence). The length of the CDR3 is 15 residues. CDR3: CASSLNGQGPYEQYF.

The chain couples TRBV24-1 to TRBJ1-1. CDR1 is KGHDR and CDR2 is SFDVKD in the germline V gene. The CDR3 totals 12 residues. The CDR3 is CATSDMGTEAFF.

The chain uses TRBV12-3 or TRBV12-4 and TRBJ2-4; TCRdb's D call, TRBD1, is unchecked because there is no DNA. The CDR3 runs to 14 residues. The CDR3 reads CASSPLGPKNIQYF.

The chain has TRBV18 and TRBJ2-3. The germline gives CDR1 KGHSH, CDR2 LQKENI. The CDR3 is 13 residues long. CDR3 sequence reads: CVSSPPSTDTQYF.

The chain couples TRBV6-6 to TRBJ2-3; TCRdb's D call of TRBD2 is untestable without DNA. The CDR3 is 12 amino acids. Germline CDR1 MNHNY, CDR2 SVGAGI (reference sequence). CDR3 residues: CASCGTADTQYF.

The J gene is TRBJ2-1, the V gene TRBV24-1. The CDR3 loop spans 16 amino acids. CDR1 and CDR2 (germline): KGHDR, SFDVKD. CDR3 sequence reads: CATSDDPGLLQGEQFF.

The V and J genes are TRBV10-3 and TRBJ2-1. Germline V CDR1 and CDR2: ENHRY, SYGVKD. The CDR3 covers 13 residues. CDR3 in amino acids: CAIKTNPYNEQFF.

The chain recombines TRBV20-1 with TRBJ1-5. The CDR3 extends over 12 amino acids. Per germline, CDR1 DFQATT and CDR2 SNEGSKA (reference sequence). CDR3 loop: CSALGGDQPQHF.

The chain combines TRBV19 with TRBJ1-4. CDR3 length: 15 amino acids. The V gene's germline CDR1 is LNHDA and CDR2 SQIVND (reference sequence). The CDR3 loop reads CASSLYNPSREKLFF.

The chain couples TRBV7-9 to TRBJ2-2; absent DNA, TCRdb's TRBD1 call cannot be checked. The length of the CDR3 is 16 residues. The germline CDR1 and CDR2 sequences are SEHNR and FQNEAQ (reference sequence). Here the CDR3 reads CASSQKTGDRTGELFF.